These 6 T cell receptor beta chains originate from one sample sequenced in a study of blood T cell repertoires in COVID-19. Clones were read by immunoSEQ multiplex PCR, and TCRdb kept only the in-frame ones, dropping some. This table holds 110,000 or so clones, roughly 80% found once. Specimen: peripheral blood. These receptors all come from a man aged 45-60 years with acute or convalescent COVID-19.

The rearrangement links TRBV5-1 to TRBJ2-6; 8 positions agree with TRBD1. V was clipped by 4 bases and J by 2 bases; unmatched bases: 5. The CDR3 loop spans 16 amino acids. Germline loops: CDR1 SGHRS, CDR2 YFSETQ. The CDR3 coding sequence is TGCGCCAGCAGCGGCGGACAGGGAGCTGGGGCCAACGTCCTGACTTTC. Encoded protein: CASSGGQGAGANVLTF.

This sequence joins TRBV28 and TRBJ1-1, with D possibly TRBD1 on 5 matching bases. Germline lookup yields CDR1 MDHEN and CDR2 SYDVKM. The V and J ends lost 2 bases and 9 bases respectively, with 10 bases between them. This CDR3 has 12 residues. Here the CDR3 reads CASSLGGDKAFF. The CDR3 DNA reads as TGTGCCAGCAGTTTAGGAGGGGATAAAGCTTTCTTT.

V and J are TRBV11-2 and TRBJ2-7; D may be TRBD1 (6 bases). The CDR3 length is 15 residues. The germline gives CDR1 SGHAT, CDR2 FQNNGV. Trimming left V 5 bases short and J 0 bases short, with 14 bases between. The CDR3 DNA sequence: TGTGCCAGCAGCCCGGGACACCTACCCTCCTACGAGCAGTACGTC. Residues: CASSPGHLPSYEQYV.

This chain connects TRBV2 to TRBJ1-2, with 7 bases fitting TRBD1. Trimming took 7 bases from V and 1 from J; bases not matched to a gene: 9. The CDR3 is made up of 15 amino acids. CDR1 SNHLY and CDR2 FYNNEI come from the germline V gene. CDR3 sequence reads: CASTIQGKRNYGYTF. CDR3 nucleotide sequence: TGTGCCAGCACCATACAGGGGAAGCGTAACTATGGCTACACCTTC.

This clone was seen only once. Written as DNA, the CDR3 is TGCGCCAGCAGATCCATGGACAGGGAAGGGACTGAAGCTTTCTTT. This sequence encodes CASRSMDREGTEAFF. The rearrangement links TRBV10-2 to TRBJ1-1; 8 bases align to TRBD1. The CDR3 has 15 amino acids. With V trimmed by 6 bases and J by 5 bases, 11 bases remained unmatched. CDR1 and CDR2 from the germline V gene are WSHSY and SAAADI.

The gene calls are TRBV28 and TRBJ2-1; possibly TRBD1 for D (5 bases). The germline V gene encodes CDR1 MDHEN and CDR2 SYDVKM. V lost 7 bases, J lost 1 base, and 17 bases lay in between. This CDR3 has 16 amino acids. CDR3 coding DNA: TGTGCCAGCACTGGTGGGGCGTACGAATCCTACAATGAGCAGTTCTTC. It translates to CASTGGAYESYNEQFF.